This T cell receptor (beta chain) is drawn from a study of identifying expanded T cells in peripheral blood. Between the trimmed V and J ends, which lost 4 bases and 7 bases, there was a span of 17 bases. The CDR3 loop spans 16 amino acids. Germline V CDR1 and CDR2: KGHSH, LQKENI. Sequencing used immunoSEQ multiplex PCR; TCRdb keeps in-frame clones, though not all of them. Among 90,000 to 120,000 clones listed, roughly 89% were seen once. The receptor comes from a person between 18 and 75 years old in good health. Source material: blood. V usage is TRBV18 and J usage is TRBJ1-6; D perhaps matches TRBD1 (5 bases). The CDR3 nucleotides are TGTGCCAGCTCACTAAACGGCCCCGGGACCAATTCACCCCTCCACTTT. It yields the protein CASSLNGPGTNSPLHF.